This T cell receptor (beta chain) was sequenced for a study of blood T cell repertoires in COVID-19. Study-wide background: Sites in the United States, Italy and Spain provided acute and convalescent COVID-19 samples. Nucleic acid was either cDNA or gDNA, and it came from T cells, B-cell-depleted T cells, or PBMCs.

The germline V and J ends were trimmed by 0 bases and 6 bases, with 12 bases remaining between them. Per the germline V gene, CDR1 is LGHDT and CDR2 is YNNKEL (reference sequence). The CDR3 contains 14 residues. In the study's own analysis: The assay estimated nucleated cells by amplifying reference gene primers. Profiling relied on immunoSEQ multiplex PCR, and the TCRdb table lists in-frame clones only, not all of them. The V and J calls and the clone size are those of that table, but D and trimming were determined from the DNA. The sample holds around 200,000 clones, about 80% seen once. The J gene is TRBJ2-7, the V gene TRBV3-1 (or the pseudogene TRBV3-2), with a tentative D call TRBD2 (6 bases). The sequence came from a man over 45 with active or convalescent COVID-19. The sequenced sample was peripheral blood. CDR3 bases: TGTGCCAGCAGCCAAGATTTCGGGGGACGCGAGCAGTACTTC. Translated: CASSQDFGGREQYF.